The next 8 T cell receptor beta chains were all read from a single sample in a study of shared clonotypes between healthy human individuals. Terminally differentiated effector memory CD45RA+ cells were excluded from the naive CD8 cells, which were CD45RO-negative and positively selected for CCR7. Sequenced by immunoSEQ multiplex PCR; TCRdb stores in-frame clones only, minus some. This sample has some 2,100,000 clones, with 85% to 95% found just once. The specimen sequenced was naive CD8+ T cells from PBMCs. These TCRs come from a man aged 18 to 29 in good health. Some clones in this sample may be carry-over from other donors' samples.

CDR3 protein: CASTPHRGQFPNIQYF. The DNA of the CDR3 is TGTGCCAGCACCCCCCACCGGGGACAGTTTCCAAACATTCAGTACTTC. J is TRBJ2-4 and V is TRBV28, with 7 bases matching TRBD1. V was pared by 7 bases and J by 6 bases, with 15 bases of the junction left unmatched. Germline V CDR1 and CDR2: MDHEN, SYDVKM. There are 16 residues in the CDR3.

The chain recombines TRBV27 with TRBJ2-3; D is undetermined. This CDR3 has 15 residues. V was clipped by 5 bases and J by 0 bases, with 12 bases between them. Germline V gene sequence: CDR1 MNHEY, CDR2 SMNVEV (reference sequence). In nucleotides, the CDR3 is TGTGCCAGCAGTCCCCCTAATCCTAGCACAGATACGCAGTATTTT. Translating gives CASSPPNPSTDTQYF.

This clone has only one observation. The sample carries other DNA sequences with the same CDR3. The chain is built from TRBV7-9 and TRBJ2-1, with 9 nucleotides matching TRBD2. The germline V gene encodes CDR1 SEHNR and CDR2 FQNEAQ (reference sequence). This CDR3 is 14 amino acids long. Trimming removed 9 bases from V and 0 bases from J; junction bases left unmatched: 3. The CDR3 loop reads CASNSGSSYNEQFF. The CDR3 bases are TGTGCCAGTAATAGCGGGAGCTCCTACAATGAGCAGTTCTTC.

Worth noting for this clone: Additional DNA sequences in this sample encode the identical CDR3. The CDR3 region has the DNA TGTGCCAGCGGCGGAAACTATGGCTACACCTTC. As protein: CASGGNYGYTF. The chain recombines TRBV9 with TRBJ1-2, with D unclear. This CDR3 contains 11 residues. Germline CDR1 is SGDLS and CDR2 is YYNGEE. Trimming cost V 7 bases and J 2 bases, with 6 bases left between them.

J is TRBJ2-7 and V is TRBV9; D uncertain. The germline V and J ends were trimmed by 4 bases and 3 bases, with 14 bases remaining between them. Germline lookup yields CDR1 SGDLS and CDR2 YYNGEE. CDR3 length: 14 residues. The CDR3 DNA reads as TGTGCCAGCAGCCCCTTCCGGACCAGCTACGAGCAGTACTTC. Amino acids: CASSPFRTSYEQYF. Based on the CDR3 plus reference TRBV9 and TRBJ2-7, the full variable domain is DSGVTQTPKHLITATGQRVTLRCSPRSGDLSVYWYQQSLDQGLQFLIQYYNGEERAKGNILERFSAQQFPDLHSELNLSSLELGDSALYFCASSPFRTSYEQYFGPGTRLTVT.

The rearrangement joins TRBV7-2 to TRBJ1-1; TRBD1 might be the D (5 bases). Germline loops: CDR1 SGHTA, CDR2 FQGNSA. This CDR3 has 15 residues. Trimming left V 0 bases short and J 4 bases short, with 12 bases between. The CDR3: CASSLALDSPTEAFF. CDR3 DNA sequence: TGTGCCAGCAGCTTAGCTCTTGACAGCCCCACTGAAGCTTTCTTT.

This clone occurred once. The chain has TRBV28 and TRBJ2-3, with D perhaps matching TRBD1 or TRBD2 (5 bases each). Trimming stripped 7 bases from V and 8 bases from J, with 10 bases between. The CDR3 spans 11 residues. Germline V gives CDR1 MDHEN, CDR2 SYDVKM. CDR3 residues: CASIRGSTQYF. In DNA, the CDR3 is TGTGCCAGCATTCGGGGCAGTACGCAGTATTTT.

The chain joins TRBV5-1 to TRBJ2-2; 9 nucleotides line up with TRBD1. CDR3 size: 16 residues. Germline V gene sequence: CDR1 SGHRS, CDR2 YFSETQ. V dropped 9 bases and J dropped 7; count of bases not matched to a gene: 16. The CDR3 coding sequence is TGCGCCACCCACCCATTCGGACAGGGGTTAATCGGGGAGCTGTTTTTT. Residues: CATHPFGQGLIGELFF.